This TCR beta chain was captured by sequencing in a study of T-cell reconstitution after alpha-beta-depleted transplantation in children. Points from the study as a whole: Counts and diversity of T cells one year after transplant came mostly from newly produced T cells. The high TCRbeta diversity at day 60 in some patients came from surviving recipient T cells and thymic progenitors. Several hundred expanded graft clones reportedly were the source of alpha-beta T cells about two months after transplant.

Preparation of the TCRbeta library used unique molecular identifiers. TCRdb re-called the PCR reads with MiXCR, one entry per CDR3 protein. The table shows 200,000 to 250,000 distinct CDR3 sequences, with roughly a tenth occurring only once. V was shortened by 6 bases and J by 6 bases, with 14 bases between the two germline ends. The CDR3 spans 14 residues. CDR1 and CDR2 (germline): ENHRY, SYGVKD. Worth noting for this clonotype: The antigen remains undetermined.

This specimen was PBMCs, taken before TCRalphabeta/CD19-depleted stem cell transplant. This chain joins TRBV10-3 and TRBJ2-2; possible D gene TRBD2, 6 bases. The receptor's source is a child younger than two with acute myeloid leukemia, due to receive a stem cell transplant. The CDR3 bases are TGTGCCATCAGCGAACATAGGGAGGCCGGGGAGCTGTTTTTT. This codes for CAISEHREAGELFF.